The 27 T cell receptor beta chains listed next were all sequenced from one sample in a study of T cell responses to AZD1222 COVID-19 vaccine (dated by TCRdb to the early 2020s). This specimen's time point label, interpreted: baseline before first vaccination. The library was produced with the immunoSEQ multiplex PCR assay. Here the immuneACCESS table is served through TCRdb, limited to in-frame sequences with V and J called. Missing clones are a known gap in these copies; in checked studies unresolved V genes cover under half, and the rest lacks a known reason. This sample has 95,000 to 100,000 clones in its table, and about 86% of those were observed once. Roughly 1.4% of the sample belongs to the ten largest clones. The specimen was peripheral blood, collected on day 0 of AZD1222 vaccination. Source of these receptors: an adult in good health.

The rearrangement links TRBV19 to TRBJ1-3; no firm D call. Germline V gives CDR1 LNHDA, CDR2 SQIVND (reference sequence). V was trimmed by 11 bases and J by 2 bases, leaving 7 bases between them. CDR3 length equals 11 residues. CDR3 in DNA: TGTGCCGGCTTCACTGGAAACACCATATATTTT. This sequence encodes CAGFTGNTIYF.

V and J are TRBV11-2 and TRBJ2-1, with a weak D call TRBD1 (6 bases). Looked up from germline, CDR1 is SGHAT and CDR2 is FQNNGV. V was clipped by 6 bases and J by 7 bases, with 19 bases between them. CDR3 length: 15 amino acids. The CDR3 loop is CASRGPGTPKNEQFF. CDR3 nucleotides: TGTGCCAGCAGGGGGCCCGGGACACCGAAGAATGAGCAGTTCTTC.

CDR3 nucleotide sequence: TGTGCCAGCAGTTTTCGGGACAGCAGACTCTACGAGCAGTACTTC. Translation gives CASSFRDSRLYEQYF. The V and J genes are TRBV7-8 and TRBJ2-7; 7 positions match TRBD1. V was clipped by 6 bases and J by 3 bases; unmatched bases: 11. Germline V CDR1 and CDR2: SGHVS, FQNEAQ. The CDR3 sequence is 15 residues long.

The chain recombines TRBV28 with TRBJ2-7, with 9 bases matching TRBD1. Germline V gene sequence: CDR1 MDHEN, CDR2 SYDVKM. J was trimmed by 4 bases and V by 6 bases; bases with no gene match: 7. This CDR3 region has 14 residues. The CDR3 is CASSHQQGAYEQYF. In nucleotides, the CDR3 is TGTGCCAGCAGCCATCAACAGGGGGCATACGAGCAGTACTTC.

The chain recombines TRBV27 with TRBJ2-1; D is tentatively TRBD1 or TRBD2 (5 bases each). The CDR3 contains 15 residues. From germline, CDR1 is MNHEY and CDR2 SMNVEV (reference sequence). V lost 5 bases to trimming and J lost 2 bases, with 13 bases between them. Here the CDR3 reads CASSPGTAPYNEQFF. CDR3 in DNA: TGTGCCAGCAGTCCAGGGACCGCCCCCTACAATGAGCAGTTCTTC.

Comment on this clone: The junction departs from germline at one end; a sequencing error may be responsible. The genes are TRBV28 and TRBJ1-3; D may be TRBD1 (5 bases). There are 15 residues in the CDR3. CDR1 and CDR2 from the germline V gene are MDHEN and SYDVKM. CDR3 DNA sequence: TGTGCCAGCACACCTCCGACGGGACCTGGGAACACCATATATTTT. Protein: CASTPPTGPGNTIYF.

The rearrangement joins TRBV7-2 to TRBJ1-1, with unresolved D. The V end was cut by 0 bases, the J end by 1 base, with 6 bases between. The CDR3 loop spans 14 amino acids. The germline V gene has CDR1 SGHTA and CDR2 FQGNSA. The CDR3 region has the DNA TGTGCCAGCAGCTTAGCACCACGGAACACTGAAGCTTTCTTT. The encoded protein is CASSLAPRNTEAFF.

The chain couples TRBV7-9 to TRBJ2-1, with TRBD1 as a possible D gene (6 bases). CDR3 length: 15 amino acids. Germline V gives CDR1 SEHNR, CDR2 FQNEAQ (reference sequence). V dropped 1 base and J dropped 4 bases, with 11 bases sitting between them. The CDR3 is CASSLVTGYYNEQFF. As DNA, the CDR3 is TGTGCCAGCAGCTTAGTTACAGGGTATTACAATGAGCAGTTCTTC.

The rearrangement uses TRBV19 and TRBJ2-1; possibly TRBD2 for D (7 bases). Germline assignment: CDR1 LNHDA and CDR2 SQIVND (reference sequence). V lost 5 bases, J lost 5 bases, and 19 bases lay in between. The CDR3 has 16 residues. CDR3: CASSPRGSGDNNEQFF. Here the CDR3 DNA reads TGTGCCAGTAGTCCCCGGGGGAGCGGGGACAACAATGAGCAGTTCTTC.

The CDR3 coding sequence is TGCGCCAGCAGTGACGGACAGACCACGTTGGCTTTCTTT. Protein product: CASSDGQTTLAFF. V gene TRBV5-1 combines with J gene TRBJ1-1, with D maybe TRBD1 (6 bases). The CDR3 loop spans 13 amino acids. Trimming removed 5 bases from V and 11 bases from J, with 19 bases in between. CDR1 and CDR2 from the germline V gene are SGHRS and YFSETQ.

This chain uses TRBV19 with TRBJ1-4; no clear D gene. This CDR3 region has 14 residues. Trimming took off 5 bases at V and 4 bases at J, with 11 bases between the two ends. Germline CDR1 and CDR2: LNHDA and SQIVND (reference sequence). CDR3 region: CASSSYGVNEKLFF. For the CDR3, the DNA is TGTGCCAGTAGTTCTTACGGTGTTAATGAAAAACTGTTTTTT.

This clone has just a few counts. The chain recombines TRBV9 with TRBJ2-7, with TRBD2 matching 7 bases. Germline CDR1 is SGDLS and CDR2 is YYNGEE. The CDR3 consists of 15 residues. The V gene end was trimmed by 1 base and the J gene end by 3 bases; junction bases not matched to a gene: 7. CDR3 sequence: CASSVSASGLYEQYF. The CDR3 DNA sequence: TGTGCCAGCAGCGTATCAGCTAGCGGTCTCTACGAGCAGTACTTC.

This chain links TRBV13 with TRBJ1-1; D is perhaps TRBD1 (5 bases). In germline, CDR1 is PRHDT, CDR2 FYEKMQ (reference sequence). CDR3 length equals 13 residues. V shed 4 bases and J shed 3 bases, with 9 bases lying between them. For the CDR3, the DNA is TGTGCCAGCAGCTCTCGGGGGGACACTGAAGCTTTCTTT. Its translation: CASSSRGDTEAFF.

The chain recombines TRBV7-6 with TRBJ2-1; 10 positions match TRBD2. This CDR3 spans 17 amino acids. V trimming: 5 bases; J trimming: 7 bases; junction bases outside the gene matches: 14. CDR1 SGHVS and CDR2 FNYEAQ come from the germline V gene. The CDR3 loop is CASSQRASGRGWNEQFF. CDR3 nucleotide sequence: TGTGCCAGCAGCCAGAGGGCTAGCGGGAGAGGTTGGAATGAGCAGTTCTTC.

This chain links TRBV5-1 with TRBJ1-2; D unresolved. Germline-derived CDR1 and CDR2 are SGHRS and YFSETQ. The CDR3 sequence is 14 residues long. Trimming cost V 4 bases and J 7 bases, with 17 bases left between them. CDR3 loop: CASSRVGHSLGYTF. The CDR3, as DNA: TGCGCCAGCAGCCGTGTGGGCCATTCTCTTGGCTACACCTTC.

CDR3 amino acids: CASRAGLAANTGELFF. As DNA, the CDR3 is TGTGCCAGCAGGGCAGGACTAGCGGCGAACACCGGGGAGCTGTTTTTT. V usage is TRBV9 and J usage is TRBJ2-2; TRBD2 matches at 10 bases. V trimming: 5 bases; J trimming: 0 bases; junction bases outside the gene matches: 4. CDR3 length equals 16 residues. CDR1 SGDLS and CDR2 YYNGEE come from the germline V gene.

CDR3 sequence (DNA): TGTGCCACCAGCAGAGATTGGACAGGTCGGTATGGCTACACCTTC. Its protein product is CATSRDWTGRYGYTF. This chain uses TRBV15 with TRBJ1-2; 7 bases match TRBD1. The germline CDR1 and CDR2 sequences are LNHNV and YYDKDF (reference sequence). Losses at the gene ends were 0 bases for V and 5 bases for J; bases not matched to a gene: 6. The CDR3 runs 15 residues.

This sequence joins TRBV10-3 and TRBJ2-2, with 14 bases identical to TRBD2. This CDR3 contains 21 residues. V was pared by 7 bases and J by 0 bases, with 16 bases of the junction left unmatched. The germline gives CDR1 ENHRY, CDR2 SYGVKD. CDR3 region: CAINHGTGTSGSPANTGELFF. The CDR3 DNA is TGTGCCATCAACCACGGTACCGGGACTAGCGGGAGTCCTGCGAACACCGGGGAGCTGTTTTTT.

This clone was found once. V and J are TRBV4-2 and TRBJ1-2, with a weak D call TRBD1 (5 bases). V lost 1 base to trimming and J lost 8 bases, with 14 bases between them. This CDR3 has 14 residues. CDR1 and CDR2 (germline): LGHNA, YNFKEQ. In DNA form, the CDR3 reads TGTGCCAGCAGCCAAGCTGGGGCAGGGCTGGGCTACACCTTC. Amino acid sequence: CASSQAGAGLGYTF.

The chain is built from TRBV10-3 and TRBJ2-5, with no clear D. The V end was cut by 6 bases, the J end by 3 bases, with 8 bases between. Germline values: CDR1 ENHRY, CDR2 SYGVKD. The CDR3 is 12 amino acids. The CDR3 sequence: CAIRSTKETQYF. For the CDR3, the DNA is TGTGCCATCAGAAGTACCAAAGAGACCCAGTACTTC.

This sequence joins TRBV7-9 and TRBJ1-4; 9 bases are a match to TRBD1. The V and J ends lost 1 base and 6 bases, in that order; junction bases with no gene match: 0. This CDR3 contains 14 residues. From germline, CDR1 is SEHNR and CDR2 FQNEAQ (reference sequence). The CDR3 loop is CASSLGQGDEKLFF. In DNA, the CDR3 is TGTGCCAGCAGCTTAGGACAGGGGGATGAAAAACTGTTTTTT.

The gene calls are TRBV4-2 and TRBJ1-5; D gene ambiguous. The V and J ends lost 0 bases and 6 bases respectively, with 12 bases between them. The germline V gene encodes CDR1 LGHNA and CDR2 YNFKEQ. The CDR3 is made up of 15 amino acids. In DNA, the CDR3 is TGTGCCAGCAGCCAAGAAAGGCAGTCGAGTCAGCCCCAGCATTTT. Translating it yields CASSQERQSSQPQHF.

The rearrangement uses TRBV28 and TRBJ2-7; the match to TRBD2 covers 8 bases. The CDR3 has 16 amino acids. Germline-derived CDR1 and CDR2 are MDHEN and SYDVKM. Losses at the gene ends were 5 bases for V and 3 bases for J; bases not matched to a gene: 12. In DNA form, the CDR3 reads TGTGCCAGCAGTCCCCAGACTAGCGTTGTTGTCTACGAGCAGTACTTC. Translation: CASSPQTSVVVYEQYF.

This chain joins TRBV10-3 and TRBJ2-3, with a weak D call TRBD2 (6 bases). The CDR3 totals 13 residues. CDR1 and CDR2 (germline): ENHRY, SYGVKD. V lost 8 bases to trimming and J lost 1 base, with 10 bases between them. The CDR3 sequence: CAIGGSGTDTQYF. Here the CDR3 DNA reads TGTGCCATCGGAGGGTCGGGCACAGATACGCAGTATTTT.

The chain couples TRBV2 to TRBJ1-5; tentative D call: TRBD1 (6 bases). Germline V gene lookup returns CDR1 SNHLY and CDR2 FYNNEI. V shed 7 bases and J shed 0 bases, with 10 bases lying between them. The CDR3 contains 14 residues. The CDR3 loop is CASNRENSNQPQHF. DNA for the CDR3: TGTGCCAGCAACAGGGAAAATAGCAATCAGCCCCAGCATTTT.

The V call is TRBV27, the J call TRBJ1-5; no firm D call. Germline CDR1 reads MNHEY; CDR2 reads SMNVEV (reference sequence). The CDR3 length is 13 residues. The V gene lost 6 bases and the J gene lost 5 bases, with 11 bases spanning the gap. The CDR3: CASSLVPHQPQHF. CDR3 nucleotides: TGTGCCAGCAGCCTCGTCCCCCATCAGCCCCAGCATTTT.

The gene calls are TRBV19 and TRBJ1-3, with 8 bases matching TRBD1. Germline trimming cut 9 bases from V and 0 bases from J; bases unmatched to any gene: 7. Germline assignment: CDR1 LNHDA and CDR2 SQIVND (reference sequence). CDR3 length equals 15 residues. DNA of the CDR3: TGTGCCAGCCAGGGGGCGGTCAACTCTGGAAACACCATATATTTT. Its protein product is CASQGAVNSGNTIYF.